The present T cell receptor beta chain was sequenced within a study of T cells in Graves' hyperthyroidism and ophthalmopathy. With regard to this clonotype: The antigen remains undetermined.

RNA transcripts yielded amplified TCR beta CDR3 regions. With the HTBI primer set, the TCR CDR3 went through a first round of RT-PCR. One entry per CDR3 protein results from TCRdb running MiXCR on the multiplex PCR reads. The data contain 550,000 to 600,000 distinct CDR3 sequences, 11% to 15% of them singletons. General study points: The model forecast ophthalmopathy, anticipating it by a median approximately 6 months before onset.

J lost 9 bases, V lost 5 bases, and 10 bases had no gene match. Germline lookup yields CDR1 SGHAT and CDR2 FQNNGV. There are 14 residues in the CDR3. The TCR originated in a woman under 30 with Graves' ophthalmopathy. V usage is TRBV11-2 and J usage is TRBJ2-7; 10 bases line up with TRBD1. The specimen was blood. This chain's CDR3 is CASSQEDRGVGQYF. The DNA for the CDR3 is TGTGCCAGCAGCCAGGAGGACAGGGGGGTCGGGCAGTACTTC. The variable domain in full, completed from reference TRBV11-2 and TRBJ2-7, reads EAGVAQSPRYKIIEKRQSVAFWCNPISGHATLYWYQQILGQGPKLLIQFQNNGVVDDSQLPKDRFSAERLKGVDSTLKIQPAKLEDSAVYLCASSQEDRGVGQYFGPGTRLTVT.